This T cell receptor (beta chain) derives from a study of T cells in Graves' hyperthyroidism and ophthalmopathy (dated by TCRdb to between 2018 and 2020). General notes on the study: Peripheral blood samples were taken at the time of initial diagnosis, prior to any treatment. TCR V-J signatures able to tell the groups apart were searched for in a discovery cohort of 100 or so patients, of whom fewer than 45 had Graves' ophthalmopathy and more than 55 had stable Graves' hyperthyroidism. Whether ophthalmopathy could be predicted prospectively was tested in an independent validation cohort made up of roughly 20 hyperthyroidism patients plus 17 patients who later progressed to ophthalmopathy. For training and testing, the 95 to 100 patients in the discovery cohort were randomly divided in a 7:3 ratio. Thyroid tissue and blood T-cell repertoires from roughly six Graves' hyperthyroidism patients were also compared in the study. After blood sampling, hyperthyroidism patients were treated with methimazole at a starting dose of 30 mg daily, and ophthalmopathy patients were treated with high-dose intravenous methylprednisolone. The paper describes TCR Vbeta CDR3 sequencing of 140 or so peripheral blood samples, made up of 43 ophthalmopathy patients, around 73 hyperthyroidism patients and some 17 progressor patients.

This clonotype was counted ten times or more. It has no known antigen specificity. One base away there is no much larger clone; base qualities are not given. Ophthalmopathy patients had moderately to severely active disease, Clinical Activity Score of at least 3, NOSPECS grade of at least 4, and duration under 3 months. Any patient with an uncontrolled infection, another autoimmune disease, pregnancy or lactation was excluded. Clinical symptoms, serum thyroxine and TRAb, thyroid ultrasound, and orbital computed tomography formed the basis for the diagnoses. Ficoll-Paque density gradient centrifugation was used to isolate PBMCs from approximately 11 ml of fresh peripheral blood. Total RNA was extracted using Trizol reagent, and RNA quality was assessed on an Agilent 2100 Bioanalyzer. CDR3 length: 13 amino acids, cysteine to phenylalanine. The DNA shown is the 39-base CDR3, in frame from base 1. At the junction V is shortened by 3 bases and J by 6 bases; bases outside the gene matches: 2.

The TCR beta CDR3 regions were amplified from RNA transcripts. The TCR CDR3 was subjected to a first round of RT-PCR using the HTBI primer set and the Qiagen OneStep RT-PCR kit. Libraries were constructed in a second round of multiplex PCR, after which size selection and purification were carried out. Paired-end sequencing of the libraries was performed with 100 bp reads on an Illumina HiSeq2000. As for the original processing: SOAPnuke was used to process the raw data, with reads discarded if the reads contained adapters or uncalled bases, had a mean Phred below 15, or lacked an exact constant-primer or identifier match. High-quality paired reads were merged with COPE v1.2.5, and unique nucleotide sequences were defined as clonotypes. Clonotypes were aligned to IMGT TRBV, TRBD and TRBJ reference segments using MiTCR v1.1. The analysis included only V-J combinations with a frequency above 0.0001, which together covered over 98% of the repertoires. A TCS score was defined as the ratio of F50 (clonal expansion) to E x V (chaos), with BLOSUM62-based TCRdist applied between CDR3 peptides within each V-J. Welch's t-statistics and random forest reduced around 510 V-J features to around 14, which were used in a naive Bayes classifier (R e1071). The public reads were reanalyzed by TCRdb: fastp trimming at Q25, MiXCR alignment, in-frame beta chains only. Rows merge per CDR3 protein into single entries with the most common DNA and genes. These V and J calls are TCRdb output, not the study's own analysis. This sample comprises around 520,000 distinct CDR3 sequences, roughly a quarter of them detected only once. The ten largest clonotypes hold approximately 10% of the sample.

Overall results and qualifications from the work: No statistical method was used to fix the sample size in advance, and group allocation was not hidden from the investigators. In validation, the model predicted progression to ophthalmopathy a median of 6.5 months before onset, with roughly 70% sensitivity and roughly 77% specificity. A 13 V-J signature model separated ophthalmopathy from stable hyperthyroidism, with about 90% sensitivity and about 81% specificity in cross-validation and 80%/75% in testing. Most expanded thyroid clonotypes (frequency above 0.001) were also detected in blood, suggesting blood repertoires may reflect thyroid immune responses.

Sequenced material: blood. The chain joins TRBV12-3 or TRBV12-4 to TRBJ2-7, with 10 central nucleotides matching TRBD2. This clonotype was sampled from a woman between 25 and 40 years old with Graves' ophthalmopathy. CDR3 sequence: CASSLGLAIEQYF. The DNA reads TGTGCCAGCAGTTTGGGACTAGCGATCGAGCAGTACTTC.